This TCR beta chain was recorded in a study of siplizumab effects on memory and regulatory T cells (dated 2019 in TCRdb). For context, the study as a whole: Across fewer than ten responder-stimulator pairs, mixed lymphocyte reactions were run in pairs, one with siplizumab at 1 ug/mL and one without drug. The study looked at the effect of siplizumab, an anti-CD2 antibody, on alloreactive T-cell subsets in allogeneic mixed lymphocyte reactions made from human PBMCs.

Cells from the mixed lymphocyte reactions were cocultured for 5 to 7 days at 37 degrees C. Responder PBMCs were labelled with CFSE, stimulator PBMCs were labelled with Violet Dye, and the two were mixed at a 1:1 ratio. Sorted unstimulated T cells and proliferating T cells recovered from mixed lymphocyte reactions underwent TCRbeta CDR3 sequencing. Fresh whole blood from approximately ten HLA-typed healthy donors was used to isolate PBMCs. For TCR sequencing, responder T cells that had proliferated and were CFSE-low were FACS-sorted once the mixed lymphocyte reaction was over. The germline V gene (reference sequence) supplies CDR1 PRHDT and CDR2 FYEKMQ. Including cysteine and phenylalanine, the CDR3 has 15 amino acids. Only the CDR3 portion is preserved as DNA: 45 bases, with reading frame beginning at the first base. V is shortened by 2 bases, J by 4 bases, and the region joining them spans 9 bases.

About this clone itself: It lacks a known antigen. No qualities accompany the bases; no much larger clone lies one base away.

Library generation was performed with the immunoSEQ multiplex PCR assay. The deep sequencing platform assayed around 10^5 TCR templates per sample. Genomic DNA extracted from sorted T cells was used for TCRbeta CDR3 sequencing. Per the source publication's procedure: The R programming language was used for the clonal analysis of the TCRbeta CDR3 data. Alloreactive CD4+ and CD8+ clones were identified by comparing unstimulated samples to CFSE-low samples taken after the reaction. Regulatory or non-regulatory origin of alloreactive CD4+ clones was assigned by matching sequences to the sorted unstimulated Treg and non-Treg repertoires. Entries here come from immuneACCESS through TCRdb and include only in-frame sequences with V and J called. Some clones fail to appear in such tables; in the studies checked, an unresolved V gene covers under half of the shortfall, and the cause of the remainder is unknown. That table supplies the V and J calls and clone size; D and trimming were determined from the DNA. The sample yields 15,000 to 25,000 clones; approximately 44% were counted once. The ten top clones hold 6% to 7% of the sample.

What the research found in general, with its limitations: Roughly 75-97% of proliferating CD4+ or CD8+ clones could not be assigned a naive or memory phenotype. Whether proliferating Tregs from siplizumab cultures were suppressive was not functionally confirmed. Unstimulated naive T cells appeared more diverse than memory T cells, and naive cells seemed to contribute substantially to the alloresponse. In reactions with siplizumab, an average of about 69% of mappable alloreactive CD4+ clones were Treg-derived, compared with 25% to 30% in control reactions. The cumulative frequency of alloreactive sequences traceable to unstimulated CD4+ memory T cells was significantly reduced by siplizumab. Sequences below about 10^-5 frequency were poorly captured, so only a minor fraction of alloreactive clones could be mapped to unstimulated subsets.

Material for sequencing was CFSE-low (dividing) CD4+ T cells sorted from an allogeneic mixed lymphocyte reaction. The TCR sequence derives from a human donor in good health; the cells came from an allogeneic mixed lymphocyte reaction. Some clones in this sample may be carry-over from other donors' samples. The sequence links TRBV13 to TRBJ2-6, with TRBD1 as a weak D call on 5 bases. The CDR3 protein sequence reads: CASSLTGPGANVLTF. The DNA reads as follows: TGTGCCAGCAGCTTAACAGGACCCGGGGCCAACGTCCTGACTTTC.